The source of this T cell receptor beta chain is a study of identifying expanded T cells in peripheral blood. Profiling relied on immunoSEQ multiplex PCR, and the TCRdb table lists in-frame clones only, not all of them. The repertoire holds about 100,000 clones, with around nine tenths as singletons. Regarding this clone: Antigen unknown.

Study results and limitations: Technical replicates showed around 1.2 changed clones; approximately 2 weeks approximately 15; four weeks 19.

The germline CDR1 and CDR2 sequences are SGHRS and YFSETQ. Trimming at V came to 1 base and at J to 2 bases, leaving 3 bases not matched to a gene. The CDR3 consists of 16 residues. The sample was blood. V is TRBV5-1 and J is TRBJ2-2, with 9 bases aligning to TRBD2. The receptor's source is a person aged 18 to 70 in good health. The CDR3 DNA follows: TGCGCCAGCAGCTTGCAGCGGGGGGCCAACACCGGGGAGCTGTTTTTT. It is translated as CASSLQRGANTGELFF.